The sequence of this TCR beta chain was determined in a study of shared clonotypes between healthy human individuals. The wider study: Those who served as donors were a couple of women and a few men between the ages of 18 and 49.

Trimming left V 1 base short and J 4 bases short, with 16 bases between. CDR1 is MNHNS, CDR2 SASEGT, per germline. The length of the CDR3 is 16 residues. This clone came up once. Deep was the level used in running the assay. Here immunoSEQ multiplex PCR was the method, and the copy in TCRdb shows in-frame clones only, minus some. The sample records about 610,000 clones, about 96% being singletons. Naive CD8 cells were CD45RO-negative, positively selected for CCR7, excluding terminally differentiated effector memory CD45RA+ cells. Sequencing used naive CD8+ T cells sorted from blood. This chain uses TRBV6-1 with TRBJ1-2; TRBD1 might be the D (6 bases). The clonotype comes from a woman aged 30 to 39 in good health. The CDR3 sequence: CASSEGVTGMGYGYTF. CDR3 coding DNA: TGTGCCAGCAGTGAAGGTGTTACAGGGATGGGCTATGGCTACACCTTC.